The clone carrying this TCR beta chain has a count of ten or more. Its antigen is still unknown. A 3' RACE protocol on RNA, with unique molecular identifiers, produced the TCR library. MiXCR was run by TCRdb on the 3' RACE reads, yielding one entry per CDR3 protein. The sample records fewer than 45,000 distinct CDR3 sequences, over 6% being singletons. Treatment defined: PENTA 11 planned treatment interruption arm or continuous ART arm. Trimming shortened V by 0 bases and J by 4 bases, and 10 bases separated the two germline ends. Germline V gives CDR1 LGHDT, CDR2 YNNKEL (reference sequence). The length of the CDR3 is 14 residues. This record belongs to a study of HIV-infected children after antiretroviral therapy interruption. Study-level results: By the end of treatment interruption, naive CD4+ clonality (Gini) increased. Naive CD4+ sequences overlapped less between time points once interruption began.

This receptor was obtained from a pool of human donors with HIV. Sequenced material: CD45RA+ CD4+ T cells from PBMCs, pooled from several time points, taken from a donor given antiretroviral therapy, either interrupted or continuous. The subset was: naive CD4+ CD45RA+ CD45RO- T cells. The rearrangement joins TRBV3-1 to TRBJ2-7; D gene ambiguous. CDR3 in DNA: TGTGCCAGCAGCCAAGATCTCCCACCATACGAGCAGTACTTC. Translating gives CASSQDLPPYEQYF.